Listed below are T cell receptor beta chains from one sample, sequenced in a study of long-term antiretroviral therapy in people with HIV. TCRdb's copy holds only in-frame clones and misses some; the assay was immunoSEQ multiplex PCR. The sample holds approximately 25,000 clones, 85% seen once. The sample in question was unsorted PBMCs, obtained less than 5 years after starting antiretroviral therapy. These receptor sequences come from a man in his forties with HIV. The CDR3 runs from the conserved cysteine through the conserved F or W. Each record gives: D gene, V gene, J gene, clone size, CDR3 DNA, CDR3 protein. The D gene is left open where the match is weak. Clone size is stated in some rows and not others, as once, few, many or a class when expanded.

d_gene: TRBD2
v_gene: TRBV9
j_gene: TRBJ2-1
abundance: -
CDR3nt: TGTGCCAGCAGTCTGACTAGCGGGAACAATGAGCAGTTCTTC
CDR3aa: CASSLTSGNNEQFF

d_gene: -
v_gene: TRBV9
j_gene: TRBJ1-2
abundance: -
CDR3nt: TGTGCCAGCAGCGCCGACCCCACAGGGTATAACTATGGCTACACCTTC
CDR3aa: CASSADPTGYNYGYTF

d_gene: -
v_gene: TRBV25-1
j_gene: TRBJ1-2
abundance: -
CDR3nt: TGTGCCAGCAGTGGTGGGGGTGTGGACTACACCTTC
CDR3aa: CASSGGGVDYTF

d_gene: -
v_gene: TRBV5-5
j_gene: TRBJ2-7
abundance: -
CDR3nt: TGTGCCAGCAGCTTGGTAGGGGGGGAAGGGCCCTACGAGCAGTACTTC
CDR3aa: CASSLVGGEGPYEQYF

d_gene: -
v_gene: TRBV7-9
j_gene: TRBJ1-6
abundance: few
CDR3nt: TGTGCCAGCAGCTCGACCCGGCAACCAGGGGCACCCCTCCACTTT
CDR3aa: CASSSTRQPGAPLHF

d_gene: -
v_gene: TRBV11-2
j_gene: TRBJ2-7
abundance: once
CDR3nt: TGTGCCAGCAGCTTTTACAGTTTCTACGAGCAGTACTTC
CDR3aa: CASSFYSFYEQYF

d_gene: TRBD1
v_gene: TRBV6-5
j_gene: TRBJ1-5
abundance: -
CDR3nt: TGTGCCAGCAGAGGGGACAGGACTCAGCCCCAGCATTTT
CDR3aa: CASRGDRTQPQHF

d_gene: -
v_gene: TRBV4-3
j_gene: TRBJ2-2
abundance: once
CDR3nt: TGCGCCAGCAGCCAAGGAGTTGGGTCGGCCGGGGAGCTGTTTTTT
CDR3aa: CASSQGVGSAGELFF

d_gene: -
v_gene: TRBV6-5
j_gene: TRBJ2-7
abundance: -
CDR3nt: TGTGCCAGCAGTTACTTCACATCCAGCGAGCAGTACTTC
CDR3aa: CASSYFTSSEQYF

d_gene: -
v_gene: TRBV7-9
j_gene: TRBJ2-1
abundance: -
CDR3nt: TGTGCCAGCAGCCCAGTTTATGAGCAGTTCTTC
CDR3aa: CASSPVYEQFF

d_gene: -
v_gene: TRBV19
j_gene: TRBJ2-2
abundance: -
CDR3nt: TGTGCCAGTAGAACCCTAGGGACGGGTAATACCGGGGAGCTGTTTTTT
CDR3aa: CASRTLGTGNTGELFF

d_gene: TRBD2
v_gene: TRBV19
j_gene: TRBJ2-3
abundance: -
CDR3nt: TGTGCCAGTAGTCTGCGACTAGCGGGGGGGGGTCGCAGCACAGATACGCAGTATTTT
CDR3aa: CASSLRLAGGGRSTDTQYF

d_gene: TRBD1
v_gene: TRBV9
j_gene: TRBJ2-5
abundance: -
CDR3nt: TGTGCCAGCAGCGTTGATCGGGACAGGGGAGAGACCCAGTACTTC
CDR3aa: CASSVDRDRGETQYF

d_gene: -
v_gene: TRBV4-3
j_gene: TRBJ2-1
abundance: -
CDR3nt: TGCGCCAGCAGCCTGGCCATTGGGGTAGGCAATGAGCAGTTCTTC
CDR3aa: CASSLAIGVGNEQFF

d_gene: -
v_gene: TRBV14
j_gene: TRBJ1-2
abundance: -
CDR3nt: TGTGCCAGCAGCCGGATAGACAGGATTGTATATGGCTACACCTTC
CDR3aa: CASSRIDRIVYGYTF

d_gene: -
v_gene: TRBV11-3
j_gene: TRBJ2-1
abundance: -
CDR3nt: TGTGCCAGCAGCGAGAGAGGCTACAATGAGCAGTTCTTC
CDR3aa: CASSERGYNEQFF

d_gene: -
v_gene: TRBV27
j_gene: TRBJ1-3
abundance: -
CDR3nt: TGTGCCAGCAGTTCACCCTCCTTCGGGGCTGGAAACACCATATATTTT
CDR3aa: CASSSPSFGAGNTIYF

d_gene: -
v_gene: TRBV5-4
j_gene: TRBJ1-2
abundance: -
CDR3nt: TGTGCCAGCAGCACCGACGGGAACTATGGCTACACCTTC
CDR3aa: CASSTDGNYGYTF

d_gene: -
v_gene: TRBV5-4
j_gene: TRBJ2-7
abundance: few
CDR3nt: TGTGCCAGCAGCTTGCAGGATTGGGGCGGCGAGCAGTACTTC
CDR3aa: CASSLQDWGGEQYF

d_gene: TRBD2
v_gene: TRBV5-1
j_gene: TRBJ2-1
abundance: once
CDR3nt: TGCGCCAGCAGCTTGGTAGCTAGCGGGGGCCACAATGAGCAGTTCTTC
CDR3aa: CASSLVASGGHNEQFF

d_gene: -
v_gene: TRBV7-9
j_gene: TRBJ2-2
abundance: -
CDR3nt: TGTGCCAGCACCGAAGAGTTTAACACCGGGGAGCTGTTTTTT
CDR3aa: CASTEEFNTGELFF

d_gene: -
v_gene: TRBV4-2
j_gene: TRBJ1-2
abundance: once
CDR3nt: TGTGCCAGCAGCCATGGACAGCAGGGGGGCTACACCTTC
CDR3aa: CASSHGQQGGYTF

d_gene: TRBD1
v_gene: TRBV19
j_gene: TRBJ1-2
abundance: -
CDR3nt: TGTGCCAGTAGTATACTCAGGGGGGATGGCTACACCTTC
CDR3aa: CASSILRGDGYTF

d_gene: -
v_gene: TRBV7-6
j_gene: TRBJ2-7
abundance: few
CDR3nt: TGTGCCAGCAGTGCCGGGCTGCCGGGGGAGCAGTACTTC
CDR3aa: CASSAGLPGEQYF

d_gene: -
v_gene: TRBV25-1
j_gene: TRBJ1-4
abundance: -
CDR3nt: TGTGCCAGCAGTGATCTGACAGCAACTAATGAAAAACTGTTTTTT
CDR3aa: CASSDLTATNEKLFF

d_gene: -
v_gene: TRBV4-2
j_gene: TRBJ2-7
abundance: -
CDR3nt: TGTGCCAGCAGCCAAGAAGGCCCCTACGAGCAGTACTTC
CDR3aa: CASSQEGPYEQYF

d_gene: TRBD1
v_gene: TRBV5-4
j_gene: TRBJ2-5
abundance: -
CDR3nt: TGTGCCAGCAGCTTACAGGGGCGTCAAGAGACCCAGTACTTC
CDR3aa: CASSLQGRQETQYF

d_gene: TRBD2
v_gene: TRBV19
j_gene: TRBJ2-1
abundance: -
CDR3nt: TGTGCCAGTAGCTCTACACGACTAGCGGGAGGTAGGAATGAGCAGTTCTTC
CDR3aa: CASSSTRLAGGRNEQFF

d_gene: TRBD1
v_gene: TRBV19
j_gene: TRBJ1-4
abundance: once
CDR3nt: TGTGCCAGTAGTCCGGGACAGGGCAGTGAAAAACTGTTTTTT
CDR3aa: CASSPGQGSEKLFF

d_gene: -
v_gene: TRBV19
j_gene: TRBJ1-1
abundance: -
CDR3nt: TGTGCCAGTAGTATAGGGCGGAACACTGAAGCTTTCTTT
CDR3aa: CASSIGRNTEAFF

d_gene: TRBD1
v_gene: TRBV5-4
j_gene: TRBJ2-5
abundance: -
CDR3nt: TGTGCCAGCAGCCCGACAGGGAAAGAGACCCAGTACTTC
CDR3aa: CASSPTGKETQYF

d_gene: -
v_gene: TRBV27
j_gene: TRBJ2-7
abundance: once
CDR3nt: TGTGCCAGCAGTCCCACCCTGGGCCATTCCTCCTACGAGCAGTACTTC
CDR3aa: CASSPTLGHSSYEQYF

d_gene: -
v_gene: TRBV19
j_gene: TRBJ2-3
abundance: -
CDR3nt: TGTGCCAGTAGGAGGCAGACAGCTAGCACAGATACGCAGTATTTT
CDR3aa: CASRRQTASTDTQYF

d_gene: -
v_gene: TRBV2
j_gene: TRBJ1-6
abundance: few
CDR3nt: TGTGCCAGCGGCAGGGCTAATTCACCCCTCCACTTT
CDR3aa: CASGRANSPLHF

d_gene: TRBD1
v_gene: TRBV10-3
j_gene: TRBJ2-7
abundance: few
CDR3nt: TGTGCCATCAGTGAGGGGGACAGAGAGCAGTACTTC
CDR3aa: CAISEGDREQYF

d_gene: -
v_gene: TRBV5-6
j_gene: TRBJ1-6
abundance: -
CDR3nt: TGTGCCAGCAGCGAGCGGGGGCTAGGATCACCCCTCCACTTT
CDR3aa: CASSERGLGSPLHF

d_gene: -
v_gene: TRBV5-4
j_gene: TRBJ1-6
abundance: -
CDR3nt: TGTGCCAGCAGCTTGCAGGGGTCGGAGAATTCACCCCTCCACTTT
CDR3aa: CASSLQGSENSPLHF

d_gene: -
v_gene: TRBV5-6
j_gene: TRBJ2-3
abundance: -
CDR3nt: TGTGCCAGCAGCCCGATGGGCGCAGATACGCAGTATTTT
CDR3aa: CASSPMGADTQYF

d_gene: -
v_gene: TRBV5-1
j_gene: TRBJ1-1
abundance: -
CDR3nt: TGCGCCAGCAGCTTGACAGCGGCCGTAGGTGAAGCTTTCTTT
CDR3aa: CASSLTAAVGEAFF

d_gene: -
v_gene: TRBV5-1
j_gene: TRBJ2-2
abundance: -
CDR3nt: TGCGCCAGCAGCCAGACACAGTCGACGAACACCGGGGAGCTGTTTTTT
CDR3aa: CASSQTQSTNTGELFF

d_gene: -
v_gene: TRBV10-3
j_gene: TRBJ2-7
abundance: -
CDR3nt: TGTGCCATCAGTGAGGGCGGACCCTACGAGCAGTACTTC
CDR3aa: CAISEGGPYEQYF

d_gene: TRBD1
v_gene: TRBV30
j_gene: TRBJ2-7
abundance: -
CDR3nt: TGTGCCTGGAGGAAACCGGGACAGGGGGCCTTGCAGTACTTC
CDR3aa: CAWRKPGQGALQYF

d_gene: TRBD1
v_gene: TRBV30
j_gene: TRBJ1-2
abundance: -
CDR3nt: TGTGCCTGGAGGGGGACAGGGGGCTTATATGGCTACACCTTC
CDR3aa: CAWRGTGGLYGYTF

d_gene: -
v_gene: TRBV2
j_gene: TRBJ2-3
abundance: -
CDR3nt: TGTGCCAGCGGCGAGGATACGCAGTATTTT
CDR3aa: CASGEDTQYF

d_gene: -
v_gene: TRBV7-9
j_gene: TRBJ2-7
abundance: -
CDR3nt: TGTGCCAGCAGCTTCCCCGACGAGCAGTACTTC
CDR3aa: CASSFPDEQYF

d_gene: -
v_gene: TRBV5-1
j_gene: TRBJ2-2
abundance: -
CDR3nt: TGCGCCAGCAGCATACCGATGGGGGAGCTGTTTTTT
CDR3aa: CASSIPMGELFF

d_gene: -
v_gene: TRBV6-5
j_gene: TRBJ2-7
abundance: -
CDR3nt: TGTGCCAGCACAAGGGGCTACGAGCAGTACTTC
CDR3aa: CASTRGYEQYF

d_gene: TRBD1
v_gene: TRBV5-4
j_gene: TRBJ2-7
abundance: -
CDR3nt: TGTGCCAGCAGCTTGGGCCCGACAGGGGACGACGAGCAGTACTTC
CDR3aa: CASSLGPTGDDEQYF

d_gene: -
v_gene: TRBV9
j_gene: TRBJ1-2
abundance: -
CDR3nt: TGTGCCAGCAGCGTAGTTAGTGGAACTAACTATGGCTACACCTTC
CDR3aa: CASSVVSGTNYGYTF

d_gene: -
v_gene: TRBV5-1
j_gene: TRBJ1-1
abundance: -
CDR3nt: TGCGCCAGCAGCATGACGGTGACAGCTGGGACTGAAGCTTTCTTT
CDR3aa: CASSMTVTAGTEAFF

d_gene: TRBD1
v_gene: TRBV6-5
j_gene: TRBJ2-5
abundance: -
CDR3nt: TGTGCCAGCACCTCAGGGGGCCGAGAGACCCAGTACTTC
CDR3aa: CASTSGGRETQYF

d_gene: TRBD1
v_gene: TRBV5-5
j_gene: TRBJ1-1
abundance: -
CDR3nt: TGTGCCAGCAGCTTGGAAGACAGGGGGTTTACTGAAGCTTTCTTT
CDR3aa: CASSLEDRGFTEAFF

d_gene: -
v_gene: TRBV7-2
j_gene: TRBJ2-7
abundance: -
CDR3nt: TGTGCCAGCAGCCACTCTTACGAGCAGTACTTC
CDR3aa: CASSHSYEQYF

d_gene: -
v_gene: TRBV2
j_gene: TRBJ2-3
abundance: -
CDR3nt: TGTGCCAGCAGCGTAGACAGTATTGACACAGATACGCAGTATTTT
CDR3aa: CASSVDSIDTDTQYF